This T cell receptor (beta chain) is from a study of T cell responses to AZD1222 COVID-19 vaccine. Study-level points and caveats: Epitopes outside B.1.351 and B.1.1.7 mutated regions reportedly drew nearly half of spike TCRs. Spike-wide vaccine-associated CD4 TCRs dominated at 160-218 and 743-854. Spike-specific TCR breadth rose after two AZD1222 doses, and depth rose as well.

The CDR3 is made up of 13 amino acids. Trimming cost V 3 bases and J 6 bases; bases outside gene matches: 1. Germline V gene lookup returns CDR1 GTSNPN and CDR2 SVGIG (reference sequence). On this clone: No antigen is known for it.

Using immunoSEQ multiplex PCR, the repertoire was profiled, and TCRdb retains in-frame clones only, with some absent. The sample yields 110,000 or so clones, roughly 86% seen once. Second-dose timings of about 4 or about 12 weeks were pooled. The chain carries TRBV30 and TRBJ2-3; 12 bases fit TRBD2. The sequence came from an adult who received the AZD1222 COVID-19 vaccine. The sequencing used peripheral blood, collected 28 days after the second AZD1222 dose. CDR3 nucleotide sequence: TGTGCCTGGAGGACTAGCGGGAGTGATACGCAGTATTTT. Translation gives CAWRTSGSDTQYF.